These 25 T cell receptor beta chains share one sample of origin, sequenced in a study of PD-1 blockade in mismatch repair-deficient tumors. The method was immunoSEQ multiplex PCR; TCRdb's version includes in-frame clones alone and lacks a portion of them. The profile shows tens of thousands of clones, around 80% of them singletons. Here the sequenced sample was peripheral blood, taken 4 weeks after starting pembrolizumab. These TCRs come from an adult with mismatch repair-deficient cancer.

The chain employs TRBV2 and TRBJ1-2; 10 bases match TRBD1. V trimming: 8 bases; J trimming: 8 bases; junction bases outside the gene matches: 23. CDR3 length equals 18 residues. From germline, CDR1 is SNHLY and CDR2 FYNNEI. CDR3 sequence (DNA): TGTGCCAGCGATTCCCACTACGTTCGGACAGGGGGTGATAGGGGCTACACCTTC. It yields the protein CASDSHYVRTGGDRGYTF. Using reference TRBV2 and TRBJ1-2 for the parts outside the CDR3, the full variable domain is EPEVTQTPSHQVTQMGQEVILRCVPISNHLYFYWYRQILGQKVEFLVSFYNNEISEKSEIFDDQFSVERPDGSNFTLKIRSTKLEDSAMYFCASDSHYVRTGGDRGYTFGSGTRLTVV.

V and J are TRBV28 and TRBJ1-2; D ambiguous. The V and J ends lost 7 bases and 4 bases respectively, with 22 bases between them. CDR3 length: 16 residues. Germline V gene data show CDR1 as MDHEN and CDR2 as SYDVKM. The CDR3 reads CASIQQAGYAIYGYTF. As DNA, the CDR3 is TGTGCCAGCATCCAACAAGCAGGATACGCAATCTATGGCTACACCTTC.

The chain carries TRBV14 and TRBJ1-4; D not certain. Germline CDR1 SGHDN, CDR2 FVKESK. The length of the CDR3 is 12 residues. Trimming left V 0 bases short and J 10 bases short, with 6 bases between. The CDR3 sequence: CASSQEYGKLFF. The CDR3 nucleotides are TGTGCCAGCAGCCAAGAATACGGAAAACTGTTTTTT.

The CDR3 loop is CSARQGLGEQYF. The CDR3 nucleotides read TGCAGCGCTCGGCAGGGGTTGGGCGAGCAGTACTTC. V is TRBV29-1 and J is TRBJ2-7; a weak D match, TRBD1 (6 bases). The germline V and J ends were trimmed by 7 bases and 6 bases, with 16 bases remaining between them. CDR1 and CDR2 from the germline V gene are SQVTM and ANQGSEA. The CDR3 length is 12 residues.

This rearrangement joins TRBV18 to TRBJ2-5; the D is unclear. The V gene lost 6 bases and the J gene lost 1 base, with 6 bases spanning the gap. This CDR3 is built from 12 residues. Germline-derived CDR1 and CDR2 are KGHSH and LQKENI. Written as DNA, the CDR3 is TGTGCCAGCTCTGGCAGCCAAGAGACCCAGTACTTC. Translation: CASSGSQETQYF. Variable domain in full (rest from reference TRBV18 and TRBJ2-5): NAGVMQNPRHLVRRRGQEARLRCSPMKGHSHVYWYRQLPEEGLKFMVYLQKENIIDESGMPKERFSAEFPKEGPSILRIQQVVRGDSAAYFCASSGSQETQYFGPGTRLLVL.

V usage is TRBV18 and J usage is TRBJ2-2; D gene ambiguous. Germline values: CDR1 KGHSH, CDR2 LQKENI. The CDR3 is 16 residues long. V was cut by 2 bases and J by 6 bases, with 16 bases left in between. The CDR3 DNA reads TGTGCCAGCTCACCAAAATTGAGGCCAGAGGCCGGGGAGCTGTTTTTT. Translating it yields CASSPKLRPEAGELFF.

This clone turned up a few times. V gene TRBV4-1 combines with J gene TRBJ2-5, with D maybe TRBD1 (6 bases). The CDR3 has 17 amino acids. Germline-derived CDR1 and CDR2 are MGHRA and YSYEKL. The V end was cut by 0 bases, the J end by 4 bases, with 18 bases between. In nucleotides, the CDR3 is TGCGCCAGCAGCCAAGAGCCCGCAGGGGCCCGCGGAGAGACCCAGTACTTC. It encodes CASSQEPAGARGETQYF.

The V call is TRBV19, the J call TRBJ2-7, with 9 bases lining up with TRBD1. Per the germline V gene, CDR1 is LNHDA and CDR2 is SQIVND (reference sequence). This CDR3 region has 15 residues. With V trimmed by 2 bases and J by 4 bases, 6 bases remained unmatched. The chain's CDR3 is CASSISGQGLYEQYF. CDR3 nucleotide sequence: TGTGCCAGTAGTATATCGGGACAGGGTTTGTACGAGCAGTACTTC.

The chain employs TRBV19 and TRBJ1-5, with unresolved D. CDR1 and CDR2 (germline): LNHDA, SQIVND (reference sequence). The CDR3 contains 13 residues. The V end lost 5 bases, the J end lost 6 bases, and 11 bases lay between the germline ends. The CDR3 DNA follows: TGTGCCAGTAGTCCACGGACGACTCAGCCCCAGCATTTT. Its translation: CASSPRTTQPQHF.

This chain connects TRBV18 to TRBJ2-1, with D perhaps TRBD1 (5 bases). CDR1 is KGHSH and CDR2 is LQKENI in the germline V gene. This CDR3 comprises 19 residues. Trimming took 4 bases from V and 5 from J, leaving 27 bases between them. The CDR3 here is CASSLVGAAKRALNNEQFF. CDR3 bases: TGTGCCAGCTCACTTGTAGGGGCCGCAAAACGAGCCCTAAACAATGAGCAGTTCTTC.

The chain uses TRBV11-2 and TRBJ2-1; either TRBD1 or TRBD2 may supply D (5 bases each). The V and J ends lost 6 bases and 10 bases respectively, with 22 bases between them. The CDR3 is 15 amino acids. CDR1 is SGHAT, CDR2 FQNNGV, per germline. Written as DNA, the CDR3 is TGTGCCAGCAGACACGCCGGGACCTCTACAATCGAGCAGTTCTTC. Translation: CASRHAGTSTIEQFF.

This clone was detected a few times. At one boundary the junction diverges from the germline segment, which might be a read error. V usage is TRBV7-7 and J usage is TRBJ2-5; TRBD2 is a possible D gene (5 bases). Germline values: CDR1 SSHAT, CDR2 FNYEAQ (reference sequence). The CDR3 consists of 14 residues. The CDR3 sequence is CASSLVATQETQYF. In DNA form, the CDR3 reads TGTGCTAGCAGCTTAGTAGCGACCCAAGAGACCCAGTACTTC. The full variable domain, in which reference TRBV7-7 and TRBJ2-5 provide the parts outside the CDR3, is GAGVSQSPRYKVTKRGQDVTLRCDPISSHATLYWYQQALGQGPEFLTYFNYEAQPDKSGLPSDRFSAERPEGSISTLTIQRTEQRDSAMYRCASSLVATQETQYFGPGTRLLVL.

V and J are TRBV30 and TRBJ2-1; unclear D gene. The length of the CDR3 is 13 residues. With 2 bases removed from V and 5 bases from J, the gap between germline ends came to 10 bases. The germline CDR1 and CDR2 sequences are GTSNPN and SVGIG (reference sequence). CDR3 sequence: CAWSTGPNNEQFF. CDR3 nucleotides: TGTGCCTGGAGTACCGGTCCCAACAATGAGCAGTTCTTC.

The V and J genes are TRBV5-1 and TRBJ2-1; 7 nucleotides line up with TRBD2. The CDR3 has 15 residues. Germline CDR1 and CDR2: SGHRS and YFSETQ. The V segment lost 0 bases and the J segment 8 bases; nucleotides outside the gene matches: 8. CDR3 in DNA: TGCGCCAGCAGCTTGGACCCGGGAGGTTCGGATGAGCAGTTCTTC. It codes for CASSLDPGGSDEQFF.

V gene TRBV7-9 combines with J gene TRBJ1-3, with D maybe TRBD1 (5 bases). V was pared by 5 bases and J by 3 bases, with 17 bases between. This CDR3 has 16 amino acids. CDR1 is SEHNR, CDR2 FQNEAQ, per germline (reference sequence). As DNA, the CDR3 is TGTGCCAGCAGCAAGATCACGGGGCTCGTTGGAAACACCATATATTTT. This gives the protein CASSKITGLVGNTIYF. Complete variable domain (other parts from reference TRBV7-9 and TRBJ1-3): DTGVSQNPRHKITKRGQNVTFRCDPISEHNRLYWYRQTLGQGPEFLTYFQNEAQLEKSRLLSDRFSAERPKGSFSTLEIQRTEQGDSAMYLCASSKITGLVGNTIYFGEGSWLTVV.

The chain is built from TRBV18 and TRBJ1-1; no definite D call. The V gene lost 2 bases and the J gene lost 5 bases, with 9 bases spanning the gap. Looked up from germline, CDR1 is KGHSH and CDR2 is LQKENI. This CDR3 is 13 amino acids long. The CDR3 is CASSPDDRTEAFF. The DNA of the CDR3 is TGTGCCAGCTCACCAGATGATCGGACTGAAGCTTTCTTT.

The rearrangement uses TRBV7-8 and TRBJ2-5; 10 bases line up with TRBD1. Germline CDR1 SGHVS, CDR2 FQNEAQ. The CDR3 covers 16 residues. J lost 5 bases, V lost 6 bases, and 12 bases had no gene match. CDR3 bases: TGTGCCAGCAGTATACTGGGGACAGGGGCCCGGGAGACCCAGTACTTC. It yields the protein CASSILGTGARETQYF.

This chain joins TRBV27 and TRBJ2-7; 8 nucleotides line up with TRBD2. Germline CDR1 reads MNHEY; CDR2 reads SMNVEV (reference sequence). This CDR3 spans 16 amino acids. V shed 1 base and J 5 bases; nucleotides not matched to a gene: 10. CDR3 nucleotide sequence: TGTGCCAGCAGTTTATTGTCTAGCGGGCGGCTCCACGAGCAGTACTTC. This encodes CASSLLSSGRLHEQYF.

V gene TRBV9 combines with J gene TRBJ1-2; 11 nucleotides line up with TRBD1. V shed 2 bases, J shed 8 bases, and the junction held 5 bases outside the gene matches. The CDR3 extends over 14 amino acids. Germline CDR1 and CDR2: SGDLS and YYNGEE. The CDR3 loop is CASSVGQGAYGYTF. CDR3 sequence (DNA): TGTGCCAGCAGCGTTGGACAGGGGGCGTACGGCTACACCTTC. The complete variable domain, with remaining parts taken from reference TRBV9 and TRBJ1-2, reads DSGVTQTPKHLITATGQRVTLRCSPRSGDLSVYWYQQSLDQGLQFLIQYYNGEERAKGNILERFSAQQFPDLHSELNLSSLELGDSALYFCASSVGQGAYGYTFGSGTRLTVV.

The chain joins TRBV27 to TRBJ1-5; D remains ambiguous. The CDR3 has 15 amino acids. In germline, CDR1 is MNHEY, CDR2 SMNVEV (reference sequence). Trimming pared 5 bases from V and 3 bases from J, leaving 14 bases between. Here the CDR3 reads CASSPRGATNQPQHF. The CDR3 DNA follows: TGTGCCAGCAGTCCTCGTGGAGCTACCAATCAGCCCCAGCATTTT.

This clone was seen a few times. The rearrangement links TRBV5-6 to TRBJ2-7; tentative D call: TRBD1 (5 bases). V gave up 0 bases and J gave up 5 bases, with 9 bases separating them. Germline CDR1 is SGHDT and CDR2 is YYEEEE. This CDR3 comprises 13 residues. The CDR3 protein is CASSLGGVNEQYF. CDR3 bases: TGTGCCAGCAGCTTGGGGGGCGTCAACGAGCAGTACTTC.

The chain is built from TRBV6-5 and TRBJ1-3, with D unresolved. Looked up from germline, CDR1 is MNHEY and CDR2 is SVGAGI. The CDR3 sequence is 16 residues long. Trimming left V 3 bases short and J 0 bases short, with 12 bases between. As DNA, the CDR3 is TGTGCCAGCAGTTATCAAGGTTCCTTCTCTGGAAACACCATATATTTT. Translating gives CASSYQGSFSGNTIYF.

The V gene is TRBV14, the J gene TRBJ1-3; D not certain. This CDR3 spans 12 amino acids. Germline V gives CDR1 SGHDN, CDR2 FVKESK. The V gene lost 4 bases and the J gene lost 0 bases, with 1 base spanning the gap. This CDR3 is CASSLSGNTIYF. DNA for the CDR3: TGTGCCAGCAGCCTCTCTGGAAACACCATATATTTT. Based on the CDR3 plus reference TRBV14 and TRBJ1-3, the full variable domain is EAGVTQFPSHSVIEKGQTVTLRCDPISGHDNLYWYRRVMGKEIKFLLHFVKESKQDESGMPNNRFLAERTGGTYSTLKVQPAELEDSGVYFCASSLSGNTIYFGEGSWLTVV.

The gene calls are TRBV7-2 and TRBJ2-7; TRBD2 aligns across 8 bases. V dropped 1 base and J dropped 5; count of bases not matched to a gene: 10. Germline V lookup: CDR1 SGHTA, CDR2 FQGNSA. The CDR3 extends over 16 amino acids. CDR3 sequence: CASSLGGRLLGNEQYF. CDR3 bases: TGTGCCAGCAGCTTAGGCGGGAGGCTCTTAGGAAACGAGCAGTACTTC.

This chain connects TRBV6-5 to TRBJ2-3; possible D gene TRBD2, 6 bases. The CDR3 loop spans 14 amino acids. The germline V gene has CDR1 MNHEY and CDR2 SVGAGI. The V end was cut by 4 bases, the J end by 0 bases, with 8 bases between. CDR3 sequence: CASSLEGSTDTQYF. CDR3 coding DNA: TGTGCCAGCAGTTTGGAGGGGAGCACAGATACGCAGTATTTT.